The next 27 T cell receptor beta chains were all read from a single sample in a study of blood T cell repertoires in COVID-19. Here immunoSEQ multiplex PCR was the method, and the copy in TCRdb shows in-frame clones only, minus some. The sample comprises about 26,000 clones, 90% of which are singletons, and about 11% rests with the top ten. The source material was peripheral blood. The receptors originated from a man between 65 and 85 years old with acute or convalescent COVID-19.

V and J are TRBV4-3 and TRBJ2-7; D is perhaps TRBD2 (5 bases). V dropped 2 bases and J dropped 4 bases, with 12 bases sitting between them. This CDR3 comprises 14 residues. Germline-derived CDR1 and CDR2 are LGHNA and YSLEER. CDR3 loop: CASSQSRGRYEQYF. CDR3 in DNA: TGCGCCAGCAGCCAATCGAGAGGGAGATACGAGCAGTACTTC.

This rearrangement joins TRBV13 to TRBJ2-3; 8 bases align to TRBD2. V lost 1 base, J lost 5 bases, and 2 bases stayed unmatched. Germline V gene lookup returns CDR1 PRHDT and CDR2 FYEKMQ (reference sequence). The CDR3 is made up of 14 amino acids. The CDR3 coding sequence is TGTGCCAGCAGCTTAGCGGGAGGGCAAGATACGCAGTATTTT. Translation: CASSLAGGQDTQYF.

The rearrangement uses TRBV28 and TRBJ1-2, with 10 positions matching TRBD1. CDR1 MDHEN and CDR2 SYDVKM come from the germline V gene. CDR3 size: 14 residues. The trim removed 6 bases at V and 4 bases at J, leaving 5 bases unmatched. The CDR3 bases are TGTGCCAGCAGCCCCCGGACAGGGGGCTATGGCTACACCTTC. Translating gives CASSPRTGGYGYTF.

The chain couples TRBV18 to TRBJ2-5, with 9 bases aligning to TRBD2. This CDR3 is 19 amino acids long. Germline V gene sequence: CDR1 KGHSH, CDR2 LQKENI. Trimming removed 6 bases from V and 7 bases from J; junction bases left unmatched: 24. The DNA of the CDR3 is TGTGCCAGCTCGCTCCAAGGCGCTAGCGGGGCCAAGAGCGGGGGGACCCAGTACTTC. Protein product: CASSLQGASGAKSGGTQYF.

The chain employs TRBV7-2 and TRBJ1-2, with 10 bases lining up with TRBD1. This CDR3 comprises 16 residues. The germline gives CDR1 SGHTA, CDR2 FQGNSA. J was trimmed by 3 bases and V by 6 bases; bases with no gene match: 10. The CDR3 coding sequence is TGTGCCAGCAGGGATCCGGGACAGGGGTACGACTATGGCTACACCTTC. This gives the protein CASRDPGQGYDYGYTF.

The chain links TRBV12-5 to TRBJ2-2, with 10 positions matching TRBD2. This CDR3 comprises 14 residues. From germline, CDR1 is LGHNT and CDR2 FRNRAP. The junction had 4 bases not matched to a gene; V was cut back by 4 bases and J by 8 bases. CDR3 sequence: CASGSGLAVGELFF. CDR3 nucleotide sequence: TGTGCTAGTGGTTCCGGACTAGCGGTTGGGGAGCTGTTTTTT.

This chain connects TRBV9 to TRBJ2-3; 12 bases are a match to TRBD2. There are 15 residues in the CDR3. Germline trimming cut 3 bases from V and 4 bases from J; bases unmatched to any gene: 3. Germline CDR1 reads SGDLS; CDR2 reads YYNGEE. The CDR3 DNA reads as TGTGCCAGCAGCGCCGGACTAGCGGGATCAGATACGCAGTATTTT. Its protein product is CASSAGLAGSDTQYF. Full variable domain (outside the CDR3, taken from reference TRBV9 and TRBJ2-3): DSGVTQTPKHLITATGQRVTLRCSPRSGDLSVYWYQQSLDQGLQFLIQYYNGEERAKGNILERFSAQQFPDLHSELNLSSLELGDSALYFCASSAGLAGSDTQYFGPGTRLTVL.

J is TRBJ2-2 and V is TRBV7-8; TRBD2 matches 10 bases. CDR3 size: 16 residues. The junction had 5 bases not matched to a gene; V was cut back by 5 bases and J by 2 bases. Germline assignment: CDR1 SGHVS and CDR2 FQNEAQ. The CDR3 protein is CASSLERGGNTGELFF. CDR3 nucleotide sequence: TGTGCCAGCAGCCTCGAGCGGGGGGGTAACACCGGGGAGCTGTTTTTT.

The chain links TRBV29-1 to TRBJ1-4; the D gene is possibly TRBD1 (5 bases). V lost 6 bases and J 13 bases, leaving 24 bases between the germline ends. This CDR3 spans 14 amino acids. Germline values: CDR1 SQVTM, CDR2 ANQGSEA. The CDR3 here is CSVDTGGLPAGLFF. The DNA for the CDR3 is TGCAGCGTGGATACAGGAGGGCTCCCAGCAGGACTGTTTTTT.

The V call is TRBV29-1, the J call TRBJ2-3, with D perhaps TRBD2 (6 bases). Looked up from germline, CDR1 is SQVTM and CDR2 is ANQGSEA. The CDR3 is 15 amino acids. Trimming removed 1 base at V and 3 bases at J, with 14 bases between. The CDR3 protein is CSVEGGLSGTDTQYF. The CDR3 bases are TGCAGCGTTGAAGGAGGACTAAGCGGTACAGATACGCAGTATTTT.

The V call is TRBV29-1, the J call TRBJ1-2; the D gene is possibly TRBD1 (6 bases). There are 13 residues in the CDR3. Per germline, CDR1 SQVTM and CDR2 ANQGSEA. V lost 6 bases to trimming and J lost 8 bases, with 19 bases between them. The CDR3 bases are TGCAGCGTCGTCAGGGGAGGGGAGGACGGCTACACCTTC. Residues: CSVVRGGEDGYTF.

CDR3 sequence: CASTGMYSNQPQHF. CDR3 nucleotides: TGTGCCAGCACAGGGATGTATAGCAATCAGCCCCAGCATTTT. J is TRBJ1-5 and V is TRBV2; maybe TRBD1 (5 bases). The CDR3 runs 14 residues. Germline lookup yields CDR1 SNHLY and CDR2 FYNNEI. The V gene lost 7 bases and the J gene lost 0 bases, with 10 bases spanning the gap. The variable domain in full, with the rest retrieved from reference TRBV2 and TRBJ1-5, is EPEVTQTPSHQVTQMGQEVILRCVPISNHLYFYWYRQILGQKVEFLVSFYNNEISEKSEIFDDQFSVERPDGSNFTLKIRSTKLEDSAMYFCASTGMYSNQPQHFGDGTRLSIL.

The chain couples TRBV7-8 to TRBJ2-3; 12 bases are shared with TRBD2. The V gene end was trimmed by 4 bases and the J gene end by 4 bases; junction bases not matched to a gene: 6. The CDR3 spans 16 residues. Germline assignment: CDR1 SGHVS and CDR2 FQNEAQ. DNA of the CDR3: TGTGCCAGCAGCTCTCTAGCGGGAGGGACGGCAGATACGCAGTATTTT. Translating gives CASSSLAGGTADTQYF.

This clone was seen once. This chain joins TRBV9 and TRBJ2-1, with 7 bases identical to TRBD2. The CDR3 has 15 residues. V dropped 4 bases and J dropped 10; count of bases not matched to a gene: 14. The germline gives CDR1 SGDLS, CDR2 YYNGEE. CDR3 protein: CASSPESGTIPEQFF. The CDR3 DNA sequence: TGTGCCAGCAGCCCTGAATCAGGGACTATTCCCGAGCAGTTCTTC.

CDR3 loop: CASSEGLSDLINEQFF. Written as DNA, the CDR3 is TGCGCCAGCAGCGAGGGACTTTCCGATCTTATCAATGAGCAGTTCTTC. The chain joins TRBV5-1 to TRBJ2-1; D is possibly TRBD2 (6 bases). Germline V CDR1 and CDR2: SGHRS, YFSETQ. The germline V and J ends were trimmed by 4 bases and 6 bases, with 20 bases remaining between them. The CDR3 has 16 residues.

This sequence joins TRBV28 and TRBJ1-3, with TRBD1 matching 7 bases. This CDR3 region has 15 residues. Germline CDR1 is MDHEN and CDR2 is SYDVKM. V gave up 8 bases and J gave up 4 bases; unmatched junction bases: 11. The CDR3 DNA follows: TGTGCCAGCGGCCTGTCCGGGACAGCGGGAAACACCATATATTTT. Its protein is CASGLSGTAGNTIYF.

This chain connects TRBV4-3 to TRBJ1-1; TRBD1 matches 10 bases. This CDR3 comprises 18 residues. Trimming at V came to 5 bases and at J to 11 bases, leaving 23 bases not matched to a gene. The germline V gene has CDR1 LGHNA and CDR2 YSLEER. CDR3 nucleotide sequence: TGCGCCAGCAGCGGCAACTCCGGGTTTGCGACAGGGGGCGGTAGGGCTTTCTTT. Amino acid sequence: CASSGNSGFATGGGRAFF.

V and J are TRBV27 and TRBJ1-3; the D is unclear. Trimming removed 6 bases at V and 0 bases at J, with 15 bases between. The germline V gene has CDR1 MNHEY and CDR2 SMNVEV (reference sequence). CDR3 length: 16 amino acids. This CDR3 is CASRGKEGFSGNTIYF. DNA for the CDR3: TGTGCCAGCAGGGGCAAGGAGGGATTCTCTGGAAACACCATATATTTT.

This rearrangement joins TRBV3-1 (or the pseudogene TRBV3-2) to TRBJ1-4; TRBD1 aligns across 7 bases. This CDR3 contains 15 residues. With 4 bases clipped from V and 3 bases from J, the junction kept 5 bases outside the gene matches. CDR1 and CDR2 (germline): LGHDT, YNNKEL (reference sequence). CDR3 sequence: CASSPNRGPNEKLFF. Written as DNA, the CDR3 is TGTGCCAGCAGCCCTAACAGGGGACCTAATGAAAAACTGTTTTTT.

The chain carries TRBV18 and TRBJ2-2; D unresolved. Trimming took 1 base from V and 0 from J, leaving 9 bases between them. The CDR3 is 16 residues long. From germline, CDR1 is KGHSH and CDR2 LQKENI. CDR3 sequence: CASSPLGSANTGELFF. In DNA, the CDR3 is TGTGCCAGCTCACCACTGGGCAGTGCGAACACCGGGGAGCTGTTTTTT.

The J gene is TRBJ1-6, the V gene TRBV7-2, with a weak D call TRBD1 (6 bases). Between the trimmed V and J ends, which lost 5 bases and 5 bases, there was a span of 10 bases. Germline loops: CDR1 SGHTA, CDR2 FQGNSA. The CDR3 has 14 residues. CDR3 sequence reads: CASSPQGNNSPLHF. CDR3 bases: TGTGCCAGCAGCCCACAGGGTAATAATTCACCCCTCCACTTT.

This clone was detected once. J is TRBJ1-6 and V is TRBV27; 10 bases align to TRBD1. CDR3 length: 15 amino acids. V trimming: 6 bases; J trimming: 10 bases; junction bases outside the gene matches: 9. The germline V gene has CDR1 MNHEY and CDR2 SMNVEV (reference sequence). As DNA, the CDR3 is TGTGCCAGCAGCCTGGGACAGGGGAGAAAATCACCCCTCCACTTT. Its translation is CASSLGQGRKSPLHF.

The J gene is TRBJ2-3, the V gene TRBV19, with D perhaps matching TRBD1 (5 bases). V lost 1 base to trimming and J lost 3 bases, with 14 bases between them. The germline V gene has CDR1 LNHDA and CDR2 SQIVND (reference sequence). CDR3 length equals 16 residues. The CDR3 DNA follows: TGTGCCAGTAGTATAGGCCCAGGGATCGGGACAGATACGCAGTATTTT. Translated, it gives CASSIGPGIGTDTQYF.

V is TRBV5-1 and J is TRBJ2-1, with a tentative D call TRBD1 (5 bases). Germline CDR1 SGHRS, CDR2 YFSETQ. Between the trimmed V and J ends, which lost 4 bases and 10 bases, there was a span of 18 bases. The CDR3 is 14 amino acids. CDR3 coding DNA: TGCGCCAGCAGCACAAATGACAAGCAGGGCGAGCAGTTCTTC. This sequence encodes CASSTNDKQGEQFF.

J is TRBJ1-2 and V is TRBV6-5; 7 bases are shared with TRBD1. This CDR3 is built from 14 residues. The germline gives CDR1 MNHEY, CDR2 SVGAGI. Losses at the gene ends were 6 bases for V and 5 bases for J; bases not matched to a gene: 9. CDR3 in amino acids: CASRAPDRAYGYTF. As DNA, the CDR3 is TGTGCCAGCAGAGCTCCCGACAGGGCTTATGGCTACACCTTC.

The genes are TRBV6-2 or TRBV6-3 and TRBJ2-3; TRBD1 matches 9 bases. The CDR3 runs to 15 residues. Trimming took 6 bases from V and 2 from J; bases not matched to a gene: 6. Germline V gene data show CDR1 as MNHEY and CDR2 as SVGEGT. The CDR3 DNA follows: TGTGCCAGCAGCACCCGGGACAGGGACACAGATACGCAGTATTTT. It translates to CASSTRDRDTDTQYF.

DNA of the CDR3: TGTGCCAGCAGCCCTGACTTGCTGAACACTGAAGCTTTCTTT. Translated, it gives CASSPDLLNTEAFF. The V gene is TRBV5-4, the J gene TRBJ1-1; D is undetermined. The CDR3 spans 14 residues. Looked up from germline, CDR1 is SGHNT and CDR2 is YYREEE (reference sequence). V was cut by 4 bases and J by 0 bases, with 10 bases left in between.